The entry below gives a single T cell receptor (beta chain) sequence along with its context. The data were taken from a study of blood T cell repertoires in COVID-19. Some clones are missing from TCRdb's copy, which holds only in-frame ones; the method was immunoSEQ multiplex PCR. The profile shows roughly 230,000 clones, 70% to 90% of them singletons. The age range of participants was 18 to 89 years, with residence in around 22 US areas. Within 2 weeks before study entry, exposed participants met a COVID-19 case. The material sequenced was PBMCs or T cells enriched from blood (not recorded which). This receptor was taken from a woman aged 45 to 65 who had been exposed to COVID-19.

The CDR3 sequence is CASSPLRGDEAFF. In DNA, the CDR3 is TGTGCCAGCAGCCCACTGCGGGGCGATGAAGCTTTCTTT. The chain uses TRBV7-9 and TRBJ1-1, with D perhaps matching TRBD1 (5 bases). The CDR3 length is 13 residues. The germline CDR1 and CDR2 sequences are SEHNR and FQNEAQ (reference sequence). Trimming removed 5 bases from V and 7 bases from J, with 14 bases in between.